This T cell receptor (beta chain) was profiled in a study of blood T cell repertoires in COVID-19. Study-wide context: Sources were T cells, B-cell-depleted T cells, or PBMCs; the material itself was cDNA or gDNA.

Method: immunoSEQ multiplex PCR; TCRdb's copy keeps in-frame clones and lacks some. The table shows roughly 320,000 clones, with about nine tenths occurring only once. Enrollees, about 18 to 89 years old, lived in fewer than 25 US areas. Cohort 3 donors counted as recovered after two negative PCRs, clearance, or resolved symptoms. CDR1 MNHEY and CDR2 SMNVEV come from the germline V gene (reference sequence). The CDR3 is 12 amino acids. V gave up 5 bases and J gave up 7 bases, with 6 bases separating them. The receptor's source is a man between 25 and 39 years old who had recovered from COVID-19. The chain joins TRBV27 to TRBJ1-6; D ambiguous. What was sequenced was PBMCs or T cells enriched from blood (not recorded which). CDR3 sequence (DNA): TGTGCCAGCAGTAGAGGGAATTCACCCCTCCACTTT. Its protein product is CASSRGNSPLHF.